The 26 T cell receptor beta chains in this list originate from one sample, sequenced in a study of molecular identifiers for immune sequencing clone quantification. TCRdb called the PCR reads again in MiXCR, with one record for every CDR3 protein. The table includes nearly 55,000 distinct CDR3 sequences, about a third detected once. The specimen sequenced was naive CD8+ T cells from blood, with Jurkat cell RNA spiked in. Subset of the sample: FACS-sorted CD8+CD4-CCR7+CD45RA+ naive T cells. These receptors were collected from a human donor in good health. Some libraries in this study had Jurkat cell RNA spiked in.

With respect to this clonotype: A read error may explain this, as a much larger clone is one base away. In this CDR3 the conserved last residue, phenylalanine or tryptophan, is missing, so a read error is likely. V is TRBV27 and J is TRBJ1-1; the match to TRBD1 covers 7 bases. This CDR3 spans 16 amino acids. V lost 5 bases to trimming and J lost 2 bases; unmatched junction nucleotides: 11. Germline V gene sequence: CDR1 MNHEY, CDR2 SMNVEV (reference sequence). The CDR3: CASSPFLTGENTEAFI. The CDR3 nucleotides are TGTGCCAGCAGTCCCTTCTTAACAGGGGAAAACACTGAAGCTTTCATT.

This clonotype was counted at least ten times. V is TRBV28 and J is TRBJ1-4; a possible D gene is TRBD1 (5 bases). The CDR3 is made up of 18 amino acids. CDR1 and CDR2 (germline): MDHEN, SYDVKM. Trimming pared 5 bases from V and 0 bases from J, leaving 19 bases between. CDR3 amino acids: CASSDGPGPRATNEKLFF. The DNA of the CDR3 is TGTGCCAGCAGTGACGGACCGGGACCCAGGGCAACTAATGAAAAACTGTTTTTT.

In this sample, this clonotype turned up a few times. V usage is TRBV13 and J usage is TRBJ2-7, with 7 bases matching TRBD1. V lost 6 bases to trimming and J lost 6 bases; unmatched junction nucleotides: 5. The germline V gene has CDR1 PRHDT and CDR2 FYEKMQ (reference sequence). The CDR3 runs to 12 residues. DNA of the CDR3: TGTGCCAGCAGAGGTACAGGGGTCGAGCAGTACTTC. The encoded protein is CASRGTGVEQYF.

Remarks on this clonotype: Being one base from a much bigger clone, this may be a read error. Since the CDR3 does not end with the conserved phenylalanine or tryptophan, this likely comes from a read error. The J gene is TRBJ2-7, the V gene TRBV20-1, with 9 bases matching TRBD2. Germline lookup yields CDR1 DFQATT and CDR2 SNEGSKA (reference sequence). The CDR3 has 13 amino acids. V dropped 6 bases and J dropped 6; count of bases not matched to a gene: 9. CDR3 coding DNA: TGCAGTGCCCCGCTAGCGGGGCGGGGCGAGCAGTACATC. Translating gives CSAPLAGRGEQYI.

This clonotype was observed a handful of times. CDR3 amino acids: CASSNPLQETQYF. CDR3 in DNA: TGTGCCAGCAGTAATCCCCTCCAAGAGACCCAGTACTTC. This chain uses TRBV6-2 or TRBV6-3 with TRBJ2-5; D is unresolved. There are 13 residues in the CDR3. V dropped 5 bases and J dropped 1 base, with 8 bases sitting between them. Germline assignment: CDR1 MNHEY and CDR2 SVGEGT.

This clonotype has at least ten counts. The chain uses TRBV19 and TRBJ1-1; 7 bases fit TRBD1. Germline CDR1 is LNHDA and CDR2 is SQIVND (reference sequence). Germline trimming cut 4 bases from V and 5 bases from J; bases unmatched to any gene: 7. The CDR3 spans 14 residues. CDR3 DNA sequence: TGTGCCAGTAGTACGCGGACAGGAGTGACTGAAGCTTTCTTT. This encodes CASSTRTGVTEAFF.

As to this clonotype: A much bigger clone sits one base away, suggesting this may be a read error. The chain recombines TRBV9 with TRBJ1-4; D gene uncertain. The CDR3 consists of 15 residues. Germline values: CDR1 SGDLS, CDR2 YYNGEE. The CDR3 DNA follows: TGTGCCAGCAGCGTAGGAGGCAGGAGTAATGAAAAACAGTTTTTT. It encodes CASSVGGRSNEKQFF.

This clonotype was found a few times. J is TRBJ2-7 and V is TRBV27; 7 bases fit TRBD2. The ends lost 3 bases at V and 3 bases at J; junction bases unmatched: 8. The germline V gene has CDR1 MNHEY and CDR2 SMNVEV (reference sequence). The CDR3 is made up of 15 amino acids. The CDR3 DNA follows: TGTGCCAGCAGTTTTTACACGGGAGGAGACTACGAGCAGTACTTC. Encoded protein: CASSFYTGGDYEQYF.

The sample holds a few counts of this clonotype. The CDR3 coding sequence is TGTGCCAGTAGTATTTCGGGATCCGGCGAGCAGTACTTC. Protein product: CASSISGSGEQYF. The rearrangement uses TRBV19 and TRBJ2-7, with D possibly being TRBD2 (5 bases). Deletions cut 3 bases from V and 6 bases from J, with 12 bases between. The CDR3 sequence is 13 residues long. Germline lookup yields CDR1 LNHDA and CDR2 SQIVND (reference sequence).

The chain has TRBV12-3 or TRBV12-4 and TRBJ2-7; D remains unclear. This CDR3 spans 11 amino acids. V was cut by 5 bases and J by 6 bases, with 8 bases left in between. The CDR3: CASSPSSEQYF. The CDR3 DNA sequence: TGTGCCAGCAGTCCCTCCAGCGAGCAGTACTTC.

This chain uses TRBV19 with TRBJ2-1; 8 nucleotides line up with TRBD2. This CDR3 has 16 residues. Germline CDR1 and CDR2: LNHDA and SQIVND (reference sequence). After removal of 3 bases from V and 2 bases from J, the junction contained 6 bases not matched to a gene. CDR3 region: CASSILGLATYNEQFF. The CDR3 region has the DNA TGTGCCAGTAGTATTTTAGGACTAGCAACCTACAATGAGCAGTTCTTC. Full variable domain (outside the CDR3, taken from reference TRBV19 and TRBJ2-1): DGGITQSPKYLFRKEGQNVTLSCEQNLNHDAMYWYRQDPGQGLRLIYYSQIVNDFQKGDIAEGYSVSREKKESFPLTVTSAQKNPTAFYLCASSILGLATYNEQFFGPGTRLTVL.

Notes on this clonotype: A much larger clone lies one base from this, so it may be a read error. The chain links TRBV28 to TRBJ1-1; the D is unclear. The CDR3 has 16 residues. Germline lookup yields CDR1 MDHEN and CDR2 SYDVKM. Trimming left V 4 bases short and J 8 bases short, with 23 bases between. In DNA form, the CDR3 reads TGTGCCAGCAGTTCTGCCTATTTTGTCAGTCACCCCGAAGCTTTCTTT. It translates to CASSSAYFVSHPEAFF.

This clonotype was seen at least ten times. V and J are TRBV28 and TRBJ2-7; 9 bases are a match to TRBD1. CDR1 MDHEN and CDR2 SYDVKM come from the germline V gene. After removal of 2 bases from V and 6 bases from J, the junction contained 8 bases not matched to a gene. CDR3 length: 15 residues. CDR3 nucleotide sequence: TGTGCCAGCAGTTTAAGACAGGGGGTGTCCAGCGAGCAGTACTTC. Amino acids: CASSLRQGVSSEQYF.

The chain is built from TRBV4-1 and TRBJ2-1; the D gene is possibly TRBD2 (6 bases). CDR1 is MGHRA and CDR2 is YSYEKL in the germline V gene. With 4 bases removed from V and 5 bases from J, the gap between germline ends came to 21 bases. CDR3 length equals 17 residues. CDR3 bases: TGCGCCAGCAGCCCCGATATACAAGCGGGTGTTAACAATGAGCAGTTCTTC. Translated, it gives CASSPDIQAGVNNEQFF.

This clonotype has at least ten counts. CDR3 DNA sequence: TGTGCCAGTGGAGGTAGAGATACGCAGTATTTT. It encodes CASGGRDTQYF. The J gene is TRBJ2-3, the V gene TRBV27, with D maybe TRBD2 (5 bases). V was shortened by 9 bases and J by 5 bases, with 9 bases between the two germline ends. Germline-derived CDR1 and CDR2 are MNHEY and SMNVEV (reference sequence). This CDR3 has 11 amino acids.

With regard to this clonotype: Mismatch with germline at one junction end may stem from a read error. The chain uses TRBV7-9 and TRBJ1-1; no firm D call. The germline CDR1 and CDR2 sequences are SEHNR and FQNEAQ (reference sequence). CDR3 length: 12 amino acids. The chain's CDR3 is CACSLEGGEAFF. The CDR3 DNA follows: TGTGCCTGCAGCTTGGAGGGAGGTGAAGCTTTCTTT.

Note on this clonotype: One junction end does not reproduce the germline sequence, and a read error may be involved. The chain has TRBV7-3 and TRBJ2-1; the D is unclear. This CDR3 region has 15 residues. In germline, CDR1 is SGHTA, CDR2 FQGTGA. CDR3 coding DNA: TGTGCCAGCAGCGCCGGATCACTCTCCTGCAATGAGCAGTTCTTC. Its protein product is CASSAGSLSCNEQFF.

About this clonotype itself: A much larger clone lies a single base off, so this may be a read error. V gene TRBV28 combines with J gene TRBJ1-4; the match to TRBD1 covers 7 bases. This CDR3 region has 15 residues. The germline CDR1 and CDR2 sequences are MDHEN and SYDVKM. The chain's CDR3 is CASSFHTGEDEKLYF. The DNA of the CDR3 is TGTGCCAGCAGTTTTCACACAGGGGAGGATGAAAAACTGTATTTT.

This clonotype was picked up many times. The rearrangement joins TRBV2 to TRBJ2-7; 9 bases map to TRBD1. Per the germline V gene, CDR1 is SNHLY and CDR2 is FYNNEI. The J segment lost 3 bases and the V segment lost 5 bases, leaving 8 bases of the junction unmatched. This CDR3 is 15 amino acids long. CDR3 coding DNA: TGTGCCAGCAGTTTTTCGACAGGGGGGAGCTACGAGCAGTACTTC. It is translated as CASSFSTGGSYEQYF.

This clonotype was picked up a small number of times. The gene calls are TRBV27 and TRBJ2-5, with D possibly being TRBD2 (5 bases). CDR3 size: 16 residues. Germline V lookup: CDR1 MNHEY, CDR2 SMNVEV (reference sequence). Trimming removed 0 bases from V and 1 base from J, with 12 bases in between. The CDR3 spells CASSLSPDYIQETQYF. Written as DNA, the CDR3 is TGTGCCAGCAGTTTATCGCCCGACTACATCCAAGAGACCCAGTACTTC.

Only a few counts were recorded for this clonotype. The gene calls are TRBV12-3 or TRBV12-4 and TRBJ1-1; 8 bases are a match to TRBD1. Trimming took 5 bases from V and 4 from J; bases not matched to a gene: 3. This CDR3 region has 13 residues. The CDR3: CASSQGQVTEAFF. CDR3 bases: TGTGCCAGCAGTCAGGGACAGGTCACTGAAGCTTTCTTT.

This clonotype appeared a few times. The rearrangement links TRBV23-1 to TRBJ2-3, with a tentative D call TRBD2 (5 bases). TRBV23-1 is an ORF, and what it does is uncertain. Trimming shortened V by 0 bases and J by 4 bases, and 14 bases separated the two germline ends. This CDR3 is built from 16 residues. The CDR3: CASSQSPGDIADTQYF. The CDR3 DNA reads as TGCGCCAGCAGTCAATCACCCGGGGATATTGCAGATACGCAGTATTTT.

In its sample, this clonotype ranks as medium-sized. This chain joins TRBV7-9 and TRBJ1-5; TRBD1 aligns across 10 bases. CDR1 and CDR2 (germline): SEHNR, FQNEAQ (reference sequence). Losses at the gene ends were 5 bases for V and 4 bases for J; bases not matched to a gene: 5. The CDR3 covers 15 residues. The CDR3: CASSGTGAGNQPQHF. DNA of the CDR3: TGTGCCAGCAGCGGGACAGGGGCTGGAAATCAGCCCCAGCATTTT.

Only a few counts were recorded for this clonotype. The rearrangement joins TRBV27 to TRBJ2-7, with 11 bases lining up with TRBD1. Germline CDR1 reads MNHEY; CDR2 reads SMNVEV (reference sequence). The CDR3 has 13 amino acids. The V gene end was trimmed by 5 bases and the J gene end by 7 bases; junction bases not matched to a gene: 4. CDR3 sequence reads: CASSGGTGGEQYF. Here the CDR3 DNA reads TGTGCCAGCAGTGGAGGGACAGGGGGTGAGCAGTACTTC.

Comment on this clonotype: The junction departs from the called germline gene at one end, perhaps through a read error. This rearrangement joins TRBV7-9 to TRBJ2-7, with TRBD1 as a possible D gene (5 bases). The length of the CDR3 is 13 residues. Per the germline V gene, CDR1 is SEHNR and CDR2 is FQNEAQ (reference sequence). CDR3 nucleotides: TGTGCCAGCAGCGAGAGCCTTGGGGCCGAGCAGGACTTC. This sequence encodes CASSESLGAEQDF.

This rearrangement joins TRBV10-2 to TRBJ2-1; 9 bases line up with TRBD2. V lost 4 bases, J lost 7 bases, and 8 bases stayed unmatched. Germline V gene sequence: CDR1 WSHSY, CDR2 SAAADI. This CDR3 comprises 15 residues. The CDR3 sequence is CASSVPSGTYNEQFF. The CDR3 DNA sequence: TGCGCCAGCAGTGTGCCTAGCGGGACGTATAATGAGCAGTTCTTC.